The rows below give T cell receptor beta chains drawn from one sample of a study of blood T cell repertoires in COVID-19. Profiled with immunoSEQ multiplex PCR; TCRdb holds only in-frame clones, not every one. The sample carries over 75,000 clones, around nine tenths recorded once. Sequenced input: peripheral blood. These receptors were taken from a human donor with COVID-19, enrolled during active disease. The donor label of this sample is uncertain. CDR3s include the opening cysteine and the closing phenylalanine or tryptophan. D genes are given only for firm matches. Clone size appears in some rows only: once, few, many, or a class for an expanded clone.

j_call	v_call	clone_size	d_call	cdr3_aa	cdr3_nt
TRBJ2-3	TRBV3-1/TRBV3-2	.	TRBD2	CASEREGSTDTQYF	TGTGCCAGCGAGAGGGAGGGTAGCACAGATACGCAGTATTTT
TRBJ1-4	TRBV28	.	.	CASSPHRVTNEKLFF	TGTGCCAGCAGTCCCCACAGAGTCACTAATGAAAAACTGTTTTTT
TRBJ2-7	TRBV5-1	.	TRBD1	CASSLSGTAQGEQYF	TGCGCCAGCAGCTTATCTGGGACAGCTCAGGGCGAGCAGTACTTC
TRBJ1-1	TRBV7-7	.	.	CASSHLGPGLSRDTEAFF	TGTGCCAGCAGCCACCTCGGACCGGGATTATCGCGGGACACTGAAGCTTTCTTT
TRBJ2-7	TRBV10-3	.	TRBD1	CAISWTGDSYEQYF	TGTGCCATCAGTTGGACAGGGGACTCCTACGAGCAGTACTTC
TRBJ2-2	TRBV10-3	.	TRBD1	CAITPDRDTGELFF	TGTGCCATCACCCCCGACAGGGACACCGGGGAGCTGTTTTTT
TRBJ2-2	TRBV7-2	once	.	CASSPSLAPTGELFF	TGTGCCAGCAGCCCCTCCCTCGCGCCAACCGGGGAGCTGTTTTTT
TRBJ1-2	TRBV7-9	.	.	CASSEEAYGYTF	TGTGCCAGCAGCGAGGAAGCCTATGGCTACACCTTC
TRBJ2-7	TRBV11-2	.	.	CASSPNRYEQYF	TGTGCCAGCAGCCCGAACAGATACGAGCAGTACTTC
TRBJ1-5	TRBV5-5	.	.	CASSIVSNQPQHF	TGTGCCAGCAGCATCGTAAGCAATCAGCCCCAGCATTTT
TRBJ2-7	TRBV5-1	.	TRBD1	CASSSGQGAYEQYF	TGCGCCAGCAGCTCCGGACAGGGGGCATACGAGCAGTACTTC
TRBJ1-5	TRBV19	.	.	CASTSGNQPQHF	TGTGCCAGTACTTCCGGGAATCAGCCCCAGCATTTT
TRBJ2-5	TRBV5-1	.	TRBD2	CASSLEPSGDQETQYF	TGCGCCAGCAGCCTGGAACCTAGCGGGGACCAAGAGACCCAGTACTTC
TRBJ1-2	TRBV19	.	TRBD1	CASRTGWDYGYTF	TGTGCCAGCCGGACAGGGTGGGACTATGGCTACACCTTC
TRBJ1-5	TRBV7-9	.	.	CASSPVGGGNQPQHF	TGTGCCAGCAGCCCGGTGGGGGGAGGCAATCAGCCCCAGCATTTT
TRBJ2-1	TRBV7-8	.	.	CASSLGGVSYNEQFF	TGTGCCAGCAGCTTAGGGGGAGTATCCTACAATGAGCAGTTCTTC
TRBJ1-2	TRBV4-1	.	TRBD1	CASSRRTGVGYGYTF	TGCGCCAGCAGCCGAAGGACAGGGGTAGGGTATGGCTACACCTTC
TRBJ2-7	TRBV30	.	TRBD2	CAWSVTAGEGEQYF	TGTGCCTGGAGTGTAACGGCGGGGGAGGGGGAGCAGTACTTC
TRBJ2-7	TRBV9	.	.	CASSVDGRTYEQYF	TGTGCCAGCAGCGTAGATGGCAGAACCTACGAGCAGTACTTC
TRBJ2-3	TRBV3-1/TRBV3-2	.	.	CASSQRLVTDTQYF	TGTGCCAGCAGCCAGCGACTAGTCACAGATACGCAGTATTTT
TRBJ2-2	TRBV30	.	.	CAWSTGGGTGELFF	TGTGCCTGGAGTACAGGGGGGGGCACCGGGGAGCTGTTTTTT
TRBJ2-3	TRBV5-5	.	.	CASTEGSTDTQYF	TGTGCCAGCACGGAGGGCTCCACAGATACGCAGTATTTT
TRBJ2-2	TRBV7-3	once	TRBD1	CASSLGGQGNTGELFF	TGTGCCAGCAGCTTAGGGGGACAGGGGAACACCGGGGAGCTGTTTTTT
TRBJ1-3	TRBV5-1	.	TRBD1	CASSFETGGNTIYF	TGCGCCAGCAGCTTCGAGACAGGGGGGAACACCATATATTTT
TRBJ1-6	TRBV19	.	.	CASAPTYNSPLHF	TGTGCCAGTGCCCCGACTTATAATTCACCCCTCCACTTT
TRBJ2-7	TRBV27	once	.	CASSQQGPSYEQYF	TGTGCCAGCAGTCAGCAGGGGCCATCCTACGAGCAGTACTTC
TRBJ1-2	TRBV6-5	few	.	CASSYDHSKSYGYTF	TGTGCCAGCAGTTACGATCACAGCAAATCCTATGGCTACACCTTC
TRBJ1-5	TRBV19	.	.	CASSQGLDQPQHF	TGTGCCAGTAGTCAGGGTTTGGATCAGCCCCAGCATTTT
TRBJ1-6	TRBV27	.	.	CASSHGARGGLNSPLHF	TGTGCCAGCAGCCACGGCGCCCGGGGAGGACTTAATTCACCCCTCCACTTT
TRBJ2-7	TRBV10-2	few	TRBD2	CASSDGGSSSYEQYF	TGCGCCAGCAGTGACGGGGGGTCCAGCTCCTACGAGCAGTACTTC
TRBJ2-2	TRBV7-7	.	.	CASSFYQGGTGELFF	TGTGCTAGCAGCTTTTACCAGGGAGGAACCGGGGAGCTGTTTTTT
TRBJ2-1	TRBV6-6	.	.	CASSYYEEENEQFF	TGTGCCAGCAGTTACTATGAGGAGGAGAATGAGCAGTTCTTC
TRBJ1-1	TRBV30	.	.	CAWRGGTEAFF	TGTGCCTGGAGGGGAGGCACTGAAGCTTTCTTT
TRBJ2-3	TRBV5-1	.	.	CASSLDREYPDTQYF	TGCGCCAGCAGCTTGGACAGGGAATATCCAGATACGCAGTATTTT
TRBJ2-5	TRBV5-1	once	TRBD2	CASSSVSGRGQETQYF	TGCGCCAGCAGCTCCGTTAGCGGGAGAGGGCAAGAGACCCAGTACTTC
TRBJ2-5	TRBV5-8	.	.	CASSLEAPRMETQYF	TGTGCCAGCAGCTTGGAAGCTCCCCGAATGGAGACCCAGTACTTC
TRBJ2-1	TRBV19	.	.	CASRRESWLGEQFF	TGTGCCAGCCGCCGGGAATCCTGGTTGGGTGAGCAGTTCTTC
TRBJ2-1	TRBV7-9	.	TRBD2	CASSLGGGAWEQFF	TGTGCCAGCAGCTTAGGCGGGGGGGCCTGGGAGCAGTTCTTC
TRBJ1-1	TRBV18	.	.	CASSPSQNTEAFF	TGTGCCAGCTCACCGTCACAGAACACTGAAGCTTTCTTT
TRBJ2-7	TRBV5-1	.	.	CASSLGTGQAISYEQYF	TGCGCCAGCAGCTTGGGTACGGGACAAGCGATCTCCTACGAGCAGTACTTC